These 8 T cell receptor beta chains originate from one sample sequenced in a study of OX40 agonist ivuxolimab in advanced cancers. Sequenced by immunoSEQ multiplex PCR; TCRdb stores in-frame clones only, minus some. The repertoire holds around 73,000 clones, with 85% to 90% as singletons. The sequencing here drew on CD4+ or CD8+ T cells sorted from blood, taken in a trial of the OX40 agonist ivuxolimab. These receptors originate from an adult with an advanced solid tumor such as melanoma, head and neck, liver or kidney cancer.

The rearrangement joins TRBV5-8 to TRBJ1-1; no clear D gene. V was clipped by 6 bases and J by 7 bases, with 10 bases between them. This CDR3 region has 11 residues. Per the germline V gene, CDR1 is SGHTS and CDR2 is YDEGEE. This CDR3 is CASTERSEAFF. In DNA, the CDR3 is TGTGCCAGCACCGAACGGAGTGAAGCTTTCTTT.

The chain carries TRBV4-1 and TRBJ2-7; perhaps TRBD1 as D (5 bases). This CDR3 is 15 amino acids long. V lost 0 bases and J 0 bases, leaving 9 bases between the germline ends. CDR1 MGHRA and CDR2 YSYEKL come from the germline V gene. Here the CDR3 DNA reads TGCGCCAGCAGCCAAGAAGGGCAGGGCTCCTACGAGCAGTACTTC. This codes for CASSQEGQGSYEQYF.

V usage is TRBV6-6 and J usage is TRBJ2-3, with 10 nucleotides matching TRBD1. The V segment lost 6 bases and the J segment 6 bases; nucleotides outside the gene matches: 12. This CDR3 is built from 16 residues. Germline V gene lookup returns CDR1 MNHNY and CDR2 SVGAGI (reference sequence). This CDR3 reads CASSTGQGLLWDTQYF. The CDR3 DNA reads TGTGCCAGCAGCACGGGACAGGGGCTTTTATGGGATACGCAGTATTTT.

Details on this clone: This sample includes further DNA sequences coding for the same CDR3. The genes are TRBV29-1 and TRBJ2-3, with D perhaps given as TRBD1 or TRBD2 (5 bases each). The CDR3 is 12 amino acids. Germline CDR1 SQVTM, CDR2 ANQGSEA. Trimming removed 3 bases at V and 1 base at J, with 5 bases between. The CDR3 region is CSVEGGTDTQYF. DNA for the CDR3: TGCAGCGTTGAGGGGGGCACAGATACGCAGTATTTT.

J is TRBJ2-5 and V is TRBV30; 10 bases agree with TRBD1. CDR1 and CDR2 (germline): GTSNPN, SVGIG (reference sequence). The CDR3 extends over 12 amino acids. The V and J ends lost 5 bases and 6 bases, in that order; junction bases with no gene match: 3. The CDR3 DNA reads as TGTGCCTGGTGGACAGGGGGGCAGACCCAGTACTTC. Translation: CAWWTGGQTQYF.

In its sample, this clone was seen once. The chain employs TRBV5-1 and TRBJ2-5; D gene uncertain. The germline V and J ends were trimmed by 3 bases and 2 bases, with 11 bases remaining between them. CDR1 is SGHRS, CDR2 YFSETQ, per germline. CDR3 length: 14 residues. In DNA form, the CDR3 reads TGCGCCAGCAGCTCTACCGGGCCACAAGAGACCCAGTACTTC. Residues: CASSSTGPQETQYF.

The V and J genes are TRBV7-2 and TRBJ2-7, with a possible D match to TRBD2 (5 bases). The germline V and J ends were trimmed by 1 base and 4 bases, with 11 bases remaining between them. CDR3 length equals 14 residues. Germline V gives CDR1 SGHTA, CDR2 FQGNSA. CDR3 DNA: TGTGCCAGCAGCTTAGGTGGGAGTAAATACGAGCAGTACTTC. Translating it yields CASSLGGSKYEQYF.

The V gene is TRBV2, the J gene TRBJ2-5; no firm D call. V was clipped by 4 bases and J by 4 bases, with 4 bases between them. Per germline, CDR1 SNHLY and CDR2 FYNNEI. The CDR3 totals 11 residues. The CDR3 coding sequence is TGTGCCAGCAGTGGAGCAGAGACCCAGTACTTC. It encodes CASSGAETQYF.